The present T cell receptor (beta chain) was sequenced within a study of blood T cell repertoires in COVID-19. Study details: Italy, Spain and the United States were the sources of the convalescent and acute COVID-19 samples.

This clone appeared a few times. In the original processing: Quantification of nucleated cells was approximated via reference gene primer amplification. The table came from immunoSEQ multiplex PCR; TCRdb's copy has only in-frame clones and leaves some out. D and trimming were read from the DNA, whereas the V and J calls and clone size are those reported in that table. The table lists some 210,000 clones, around 81% of them singletons. V was pared by 11 bases and J by 0 bases, with 16 bases between. CDR1 and CDR2 (germline): SGHVS, FQNEAQ. This CDR3 has 15 residues. This TCR derives from a woman between 45 and 65 years old with acute COVID-19. This sequence joins TRBV7-8 and TRBJ1-4; D is undetermined. Sequencing was done on a sample of PBMCs or T cells enriched from blood (not recorded which). CDR3: CAGSLGETTNEKLFF. In nucleotides, the CDR3 is TGTGCCGGGTCATTAGGAGAGACAACTAATGAAAAACTGTTTTTT.